These 27 T cell receptor beta chains originate from one sample sequenced in a study of blood T cell repertoires in COVID-19 (dated by TCRdb to 2018 to 2021). The library was built by means of the immunoSEQ multiplex PCR assay. Imported from immuneACCESS, the table was reduced by TCRdb to in-frame sequences with V and J called. These copies leave out some clones; in studies compared against another copy, an unresolved V gene accounts for under half, and the cause of the remainder is not known. Recorded for this sample are about 260,000 clones; about 91% of them occurred a single time. The top ten constitute about 1.2% of the sample. The specimen was PBMCs or T cells enriched from blood (not recorded which). Receptors originate from a woman in her thirties or forties with acute COVID-19.

The chain is built from TRBV19 and TRBJ1-6; the D is unclear. The CDR3 runs to 13 residues. Per germline, CDR1 LNHDA and CDR2 SQIVND (reference sequence). The V and J ends lost 3 bases and 5 bases respectively, with 5 bases between them. Written as DNA, the CDR3 is TGTGCCAGTAGTATCAATGATAATTCACCCCTCCACTTT. It specifies CASSINDNSPLHF.

The gene calls are TRBV28 and TRBJ2-1, with D maybe TRBD2 (5 bases). The germline V gene encodes CDR1 MDHEN and CDR2 SYDVKM. The CDR3 is made up of 15 amino acids. Trimming took 6 bases from V and 4 from J, leaving 16 bases between them. The DNA for the CDR3 is TGTGCCAGCAGAAATGATGCAGCGGAATACAATGAGCAGTTCTTC. As protein: CASRNDAAEYNEQFF.

This chain joins TRBV11-3 and TRBJ1-1, with D perhaps TRBD1 (6 bases). The CDR3 runs 14 residues. CDR1 SGHNT and CDR2 YENEEA come from the germline V gene. V was clipped by 1 base and J by 12 bases, with 18 bases between them. The DNA for the CDR3 is TGTGCCAGCAGCTTAGGGAGCGAGAGGGGACAAACTTTCTTT. The encoded protein is CASSLGSERGQTFF.

The CDR3 sequence: CSVEGLGGRFTDTQYF. The CDR3 DNA reads as TGCAGCGTTGAAGGTTTGGGGGGTCGGTTCACAGATACGCAGTATTTT. The chain joins TRBV29-1 to TRBJ2-3; possible D gene TRBD2, 6 bases. The CDR3 has 16 amino acids. V lost 1 base and J lost 2, with 16 bases in between. The germline V gene encodes CDR1 SQVTM and CDR2 ANQGSEA.

For this clone: The junction departs from the called germline gene at one end, perhaps through a read error. The J gene is TRBJ1-1, the V gene TRBV3-1 (or the pseudogene TRBV3-2); D remains ambiguous. The CDR3 totals 14 residues. Germline V gene data show CDR1 as LGHDT and CDR2 as YNNKEL (reference sequence). The CDR3 protein is CASTQTGIDTEAFF. The CDR3 DNA is TGTGCCAGCACCCAAACCGGGATCGACACTGAAGCTTTCTTT.

V usage is TRBV15 and J usage is TRBJ1-4; weak D call: TRBD1 (5 bases). Trimming took off 2 bases at V and 0 bases at J, with 7 bases between the two ends. CDR3 length: 15 amino acids. Germline V lookup: CDR1 LNHNV, CDR2 YYDKDF (reference sequence). CDR3 protein: CATSRRQSTNEKLFF. In DNA, the CDR3 is TGTGCCACCAGCAGAAGACAGTCAACTAATGAAAAACTGTTTTTT.

V is TRBV5-3 and J is TRBJ1-2; perhaps TRBD1 as D (5 bases). TRBV5-3 is known as an ORF, though its function is uncertain. Trimming took 4 bases from V and 4 from J, leaving 14 bases between them. The CDR3 has 14 residues. The CDR3 loop is CARSDEQVTYGYTF. CDR3 DNA sequence: TGTGCCAGAAGCGATGAACAGGTTACCTATGGCTACACCTTC.

This chain uses TRBV5-4 with TRBJ2-1; no firm D call. CDR3 length: 15 residues. The germline V gene has CDR1 SGHNT and CDR2 YYREEE (reference sequence). Trimming pared 1 base from V and 0 bases from J, leaving 8 bases between. CDR3 in DNA: TGTGCCAGCAGCTTGTGGTCAGGCTCCTACAATGAGCAGTTCTTC. Its translation is CASSLWSGSYNEQFF.

The chain carries TRBV19 and TRBJ2-7; TRBD1 aligns across 8 bases. The CDR3 has 14 residues. V dropped 9 bases and J dropped 6; count of bases not matched to a gene: 13. CDR1 and CDR2 from the germline V gene are LNHDA and SQIVND (reference sequence). DNA for the CDR3: TGTGCCAGCTCACTCCAGGGGGCGCTTTCCGAGCAGTACTTC. Translation gives CASSLQGALSEQYF.

This clone was observed a handful of times. The genes are TRBV12-3 or TRBV12-4 and TRBJ2-2; D remains ambiguous. Trimming left V 4 bases short and J 2 bases short, with 5 bases between. The CDR3 loop spans 13 amino acids. CDR3 coding DNA: TGTGCCAGCAGTTCCACAAACACCGGGGAGCTGTTTTTT. Amino acid sequence: CASSSTNTGELFF.

In this sample, this clone turned up once. The V gene is TRBV7-3, the J gene TRBJ2-1; 9 bases are shared with TRBD2. With V trimmed by 5 bases and J by 6 bases, 11 bases remained unmatched. The CDR3 sequence is 16 residues long. Looked up from germline, CDR1 is SGHTA and CDR2 is FQGTGA. The CDR3: CASSPIAGDSFNEQFF. The CDR3 DNA reads TGTGCCAGCAGCCCAATAGCGGGAGATAGTTTCAATGAGCAGTTCTTC.

The rearrangement links TRBV28 to TRBJ1-1; the D gene is possibly TRBD1 (5 bases). The CDR3 totals 14 residues. V gave up 7 bases and J gave up 11 bases, with 23 bases separating them. Germline CDR1 and CDR2: MDHEN and SYDVKM. The CDR3 nucleotides read TGTGCCAGCACTCAACCCAGGGCGGGGATTGGCGCTTTCTTT. The encoded protein is CASTQPRAGIGAFF.

The chain has TRBV30 and TRBJ1-4; D is uncertain. V gave up 0 bases and J gave up 4 bases, with 9 bases separating them. The CDR3 consists of 14 residues. Per germline, CDR1 GTSNPN and CDR2 SVGIG (reference sequence). The CDR3 loop reads CAWSVQHNNEKLFF. CDR3 bases: TGTGCCTGGAGTGTACAGCATAATAATGAAAAACTGTTTTTT.

The chain links TRBV9 to TRBJ2-2; D is uncertain. From germline, CDR1 is SGDLS and CDR2 YYNGEE. This CDR3 is built from 15 residues. The V end was cut by 2 bases, the J end by 0 bases, with 8 bases between. CDR3 residues: CASSVRHTNTGELFF. CDR3 DNA: TGTGCCAGCAGCGTGAGACATACGAACACCGGGGAGCTGTTTTTT.

This chain uses TRBV11-3 with TRBJ1-6; maybe TRBD1 (5 bases). This CDR3 comprises 15 residues. Germline assignment: CDR1 SGHNT and CDR2 YENEEA. V lost 0 bases and J 7 bases, leaving 10 bases between the germline ends. Written as DNA, the CDR3 is TGTGCCAGCAGCTTAGACGCAGGGAAGAATTCACCCCTCCACTTT. The encoded protein is CASSLDAGKNSPLHF.

This chain links TRBV5-4 with TRBJ1-2, with D tentatively TRBD1 (5 bases). The CDR3 totals 15 residues. The V end lost 4 bases, the J end lost 1 base, and 14 bases lay between the germline ends. Germline V gives CDR1 SGHNT, CDR2 YYREEE (reference sequence). CDR3 sequence reads: CASSADRDLNYGYTF. CDR3 sequence (DNA): TGTGCCAGCAGCGCTGACAGAGACCTTAACTATGGCTACACCTTC.

The genes are TRBV3-1 (or the pseudogene TRBV3-2) and TRBJ1-4; D gene ambiguous. The CDR3 length is 15 residues. CDR1 is LGHDT and CDR2 is YNNKEL in the germline V gene (reference sequence). V was clipped by 4 bases and J by 4 bases, with 13 bases between them. The CDR3 protein is CASSPPGSLNEKLFF. CDR3 coding DNA: TGTGCCAGCAGCCCGCCCGGGTCCCTTAATGAAAAACTGTTTTTT.

The V and J genes are TRBV19 and TRBJ1-3, with D perhaps TRBD1 (6 bases). Trimming stripped 3 bases from V and 0 bases from J, with 12 bases between. CDR1 is LNHDA, CDR2 SQIVND, per germline (reference sequence). The CDR3 covers 16 residues. The CDR3 loop reads CASSIAQGFSGNTIYF. CDR3 bases: TGTGCCAGTAGTATCGCTCAGGGGTTCTCTGGAAACACCATATATTTT.

This clone has only one observation. This sequence joins TRBV2 and TRBJ1-5; tentative D call: TRBD1 (5 bases). This CDR3 region has 15 residues. Per the germline V gene, CDR1 is SNHLY and CDR2 is FYNNEI. The V end was cut by 3 bases, the J end by 5 bases, with 14 bases between. The CDR3 DNA reads TGTGCCAGCAGTGATGGGGCAGGGCCGGATCAGCCCCAGCATTTT. As protein: CASSDGAGPDQPQHF.

V gene TRBV2 combines with J gene TRBJ1-5, with D possibly being TRBD1 (5 bases). V lost 8 bases and J lost 2, with 16 bases in between. Germline assignment: CDR1 SNHLY and CDR2 FYNNEI. CDR3 size: 15 residues. The CDR3 loop is CASAGEGLRNQPQHF. In DNA, the CDR3 is TGTGCCAGCGCCGGGGAGGGGCTCCGCAATCAGCCCCAGCATTTT.

The chain joins TRBV5-1 to TRBJ2-1; a weak D match, TRBD2 (5 bases). Germline V CDR1 and CDR2: SGHRS, YFSETQ. With 0 bases removed from V and 8 bases from J, the gap between germline ends came to 9 bases. The CDR3 extends over 13 amino acids. The CDR3 loop reads CASSLGWEYEQFF. The CDR3 DNA follows: TGCGCCAGCAGCTTGGGGTGGGAGTATGAGCAGTTCTTC.

The gene calls are TRBV19 and TRBJ1-5; 7 bases are a match to TRBD1. Germline CDR1 LNHDA, CDR2 SQIVND (reference sequence). The CDR3 sequence is 15 residues long. The V and J ends lost 9 bases and 2 bases, in that order; junction bases with no gene match: 10. CDR3 nucleotides: TGTGCCAGCAACGATGACAGGGAGGGCAATCAGCCCCAGCATTTT. It yields the protein CASNDDREGNQPQHF. Variable domain in full (rest from reference TRBV19 and TRBJ1-5): DGGITQSPKYLFRKEGQNVTLSCEQNLNHDAMYWYRQDPGQGLRLIYYSQIVNDFQKGDIAEGYSVSREKKESFPLTVTSAQKNPTAFYLCASNDDREGNQPQHFGDGTRLSIL.

The CDR3 region is CAVEQGFQPQHF. The CDR3 nucleotides are TGTGCCGTCGAACAGGGGTTTCAGCCCCAGCATTTT. The chain uses TRBV6-5 and TRBJ1-5; 7 bases map to TRBD1. Germline CDR1 is MNHEY and CDR2 is SVGAGI. V was pared by 11 bases and J by 6 bases, with 7 bases of the junction left unmatched. There are 12 residues in the CDR3.

This sequence joins TRBV6-5 and TRBJ2-7; maybe TRBD1 (6 bases). CDR1 and CDR2 from the germline V gene are MNHEY and SVGAGI. CDR3 length: 14 residues. V dropped 6 bases and J dropped 2 bases, with 14 bases sitting between them. CDR3 DNA sequence: TGTGCCAGCAGCGACAACAGGGTCCCCTACGAGCAGTACTTC. Translating gives CASSDNRVPYEQYF.

This chain uses TRBV27 with TRBJ1-2; TRBD1 aligns across 9 bases. Per the germline V gene, CDR1 is MNHEY and CDR2 is SMNVEV (reference sequence). The V and J ends lost 4 bases and 2 bases, in that order; junction bases with no gene match: 5. This CDR3 region has 15 residues. This CDR3 reads CASSSGQGRNYGYTF. As DNA, the CDR3 is TGTGCCAGCAGTTCTGGACAGGGGAGGAACTATGGCTACACCTTC.

Concerning this clone itself: Other DNA sequences from this sample encode an identical CDR3 as well. The CDR3 sequence is CATSDLGQGQETQYF. In DNA, the CDR3 is TGTGCCACCAGTGATTTGGGACAGGGACAAGAGACCCAGTACTTC. V is TRBV24-1 and J is TRBJ2-5, with TRBD1 matching over 8 bases. V was pared by 0 bases and J by 2 bases, with 1 base of the junction left unmatched. The CDR3 is made up of 15 amino acids. Per germline, CDR1 KGHDR and CDR2 SFDVKD.

In DNA form, the CDR3 reads TGTGCCAGTAGTATAGAGGCTAGCGGGAGTAAATTCTTC. Translation: CASSIEASGSKFF. The chain couples TRBV19 to TRBJ2-1, with 10 bases identical to TRBD2. The CDR3 is 13 residues long. V shed 0 bases, J shed 16 bases, and the junction held 6 bases outside the gene matches. The germline V gene has CDR1 LNHDA and CDR2 SQIVND (reference sequence).